This T cell receptor beta chain is drawn from a study of T-cell reconstitution after alpha-beta-depleted transplantation in children. A few counts support this clonotype. Unique molecular identifiers tagged the TCRbeta library. TCRdb redid the calling of the PCR reads with MiXCR, one entry per CDR3 protein. Among some 490,000 distinct CDR3 sequences listed, around 13% were seen once. The trim removed 0 bases at V and 1 base at J, leaving 7 bases unmatched. In germline, CDR1 is SGHTA, CDR2 FQGNSA. This CDR3 is built from 20 residues. The sequence derives from a human donor who donated a stem cell graft to a child with combined immunodeficiency. Source: PBMCs from the stem cell graft donor, taken from the stem cell graft. The V and J genes are TRBV7-2 and TRBJ2-6; 12 bases map to TRBD1. CDR3 nucleotides: TGTGCCAGCAGCTTAGCCTATGGGGGACAGGGGGCGTCTGGGGCCAACGTCCTGACTTTC. Protein: CASSLAYGGQGASGANVLTF.